These 18 T cell receptor beta chains originate from one sample sequenced in a study of cytomegalovirus exposure and HLA in healthy donors (TCRdb year 2017). The library was generated by the immunoSEQ multiplex PCR assay. For the multiplex PCR, a mixture combining 60 forward primers for TCR Vbeta segments and 13 reverse primers for TCR Jbeta segments was used. The table was pulled from immuneACCESS by TCRdb, which kept in-frame rearrangements only. Such tables lose some clones; where checked, under half of the loss comes from unresolved V genes, and the rest has no known cause. The sample profile shows 100,000 to 150,000 clones; roughly 78% of them were found once. The ten largest clones take up about a tenth of the sample. The specimen was PBMCs. All receptors come from a man aged 30 to 45 in good health and CMV-seropositive.

V gene TRBV5-6 combines with J gene TRBJ2-1, with D unresolved. The CDR3 sequence is 13 residues long. The germline gives CDR1 SGHDT, CDR2 YYEEEE. V lost 1 base to trimming and J lost 4 bases, with 6 bases between them. This chain's CDR3 is CASSLPPYNEQFF. In DNA, the CDR3 is TGTGCCAGCAGCTTGCCTCCTTACAATGAGCAGTTCTTC.

This chain joins TRBV30 and TRBJ2-2, with D maybe TRBD2 (5 bases). V lost 3 bases and J lost 0, with 14 bases in between. The CDR3 has 16 residues. In germline, CDR1 is GTSNPN, CDR2 SVGIG (reference sequence). The CDR3 region is CAWRERILANTGELFF. The CDR3 DNA reads as TGTGCCTGGAGGGAGAGGATACTAGCGAACACCGGGGAGCTGTTTTTT.

In this sample, this clone turned up a few times. J is TRBJ2-3 and V is TRBV9; 8 bases agree with TRBD1. V shed 2 bases and J 4 bases; nucleotides not matched to a gene: 9. CDR3 length equals 16 residues. Germline V gives CDR1 SGDLS, CDR2 YYNGEE. In DNA, the CDR3 is TGTGCCAGCAGCGTCGGGACAGGCGATCCCTCAGATACGCAGTATTTT. Amino acid sequence: CASSVGTGDPSDTQYF.

The J gene is TRBJ2-7, the V gene TRBV4-2, with 10 bases identical to TRBD2. In germline, CDR1 is LGHNA, CDR2 YNFKEQ. V gave up 2 bases and J gave up 6 bases; unmatched junction bases: 7. The CDR3 is 15 amino acids. The CDR3 is CASSQILAGDGEQYF. CDR3 nucleotide sequence: TGTGCCAGCAGCCAAATCCTAGCGGGAGATGGCGAGCAGTACTTC.

V usage is TRBV7-8 and J usage is TRBJ2-3, with 7 bases that match TRBD2. From germline, CDR1 is SGHVS and CDR2 FQNEAQ. The CDR3 covers 15 residues. The V and J ends lost 5 bases and 3 bases, in that order; junction bases with no gene match: 8. The chain's CDR3 is CASSVPGGETDTQYF. CDR3 DNA sequence: TGTGCCAGCAGCGTCCCTGGGGGGGAAACAGATACGCAGTATTTT.

V is TRBV19 and J is TRBJ2-3, with a tentative D call TRBD2 (6 bases). Germline V gives CDR1 LNHDA, CDR2 SQIVND (reference sequence). The CDR3 loop spans 16 amino acids. V was trimmed by 10 bases and J by 4 bases, leaving 24 bases between them. The CDR3 DNA sequence: TGTGCCACTCTACGCTCCGGGGGAGATAGTGCAGATACGCAGTATTTT. It yields the protein CATLRSGGDSADTQYF.

The chain links TRBV6-5 to TRBJ2-1, with D possibly being TRBD1 (6 bases). V lost 5 bases, J lost 1 base, and 12 bases lay in between. The CDR3 has 15 residues. Germline V lookup: CDR1 MNHEY, CDR2 SVGAGI. Here the CDR3 DNA reads TGTGCCAGCAGTGTGGGACATCCGTCCTACAATGAGCAGTTCTTC. Translated: CASSVGHPSYNEQFF.

The chain joins TRBV19 to TRBJ1-5; 9 bases match TRBD1. Germline-derived CDR1 and CDR2 are LNHDA and SQIVND (reference sequence). The CDR3 contains 18 residues. The V segment lost 0 bases and the J segment 5 bases; nucleotides outside the gene matches: 11. The CDR3 nucleotides are TGTGCCAGTAGTATAGAAGAACAGGGGGCGGCCCATCATCAGCCCCAGCATTTT. Amino acids: CASSIEEQGAAHHQPQHF. Variable domain in full (rest from reference TRBV19 and TRBJ1-5): DGGITQSPKYLFRKEGQNVTLSCEQNLNHDAMYWYRQDPGQGLRLIYYSQIVNDFQKGDIAEGYSVSREKKESFPLTVTSAQKNPTAFYLCASSIEEQGAAHHQPQHFGDGTRLSIL.

The V gene is TRBV9, the J gene TRBJ1-1, with TRBD1 matching 7 bases. V was clipped by 4 bases and J by 1 base; unmatched bases: 4. From germline, CDR1 is SGDLS and CDR2 YYNGEE. The CDR3 has 14 residues. CDR3 in amino acids: CASSTTGRNTEAFF. In DNA, the CDR3 is TGTGCCAGCAGCACGACAGGGAGGAACACTGAAGCTTTCTTT.

The chain joins TRBV9 to TRBJ1-1; perhaps TRBD1 as D (5 bases). Germline V gene sequence: CDR1 SGDLS, CDR2 YYNGEE. V shed 4 bases and J shed 4 bases, with 20 bases lying between them. This CDR3 comprises 16 residues. The CDR3 coding sequence is TGTGCCAGCAGCCCACGGGGGTTGGGAGGGAGCACTGAAGCTTTCTTT. It encodes CASSPRGLGGSTEAFF.

V usage is TRBV9 and J usage is TRBJ2-5; 8 positions match TRBD2. The CDR3 covers 15 residues. V shed 3 bases, J shed 4 bases, and the junction held 8 bases outside the gene matches. Germline V CDR1 and CDR2: SGDLS, YYNGEE. The CDR3 sequence: CASSAGLASRETQYF. CDR3 in DNA: TGTGCCAGCAGCGCAGGACTAGCTTCGAGAGAGACCCAGTACTTC.

The J gene is TRBJ2-5, the V gene TRBV27; weak D call: TRBD1 (5 bases). The germline V gene encodes CDR1 MNHEY and CDR2 SMNVEV (reference sequence). V was shortened by 8 bases and J by 0 bases, with 13 bases between the two germline ends. The CDR3 has 14 residues. In DNA, the CDR3 is TGTGCCAGCGGGTTGGCAGGGAACCAAGAGACCCAGTACTTC. Translating it yields CASGLAGNQETQYF.

This clone was seen a few times. This chain links TRBV15 with TRBJ2-1; the match to TRBD2 covers 14 bases. The junction had 4 bases not matched to a gene; V was cut back by 5 bases and J by 7 bases. CDR3 length equals 15 residues. Germline CDR1 is LNHNV and CDR2 is YYDKDF (reference sequence). The CDR3 region is CATSGGTSGRNEQFF. CDR3 nucleotide sequence: TGTGCCACCAGCGGCGGGACTAGCGGGAGAAATGAGCAGTTCTTC. Looking up the rest from reference TRBV15 and TRBJ2-1 gives the full variable domain: DAMVIQNPRYQVTQFGKPVTLSCSQTLNHNVMYWYQQKSSQAPKLLFHYYDKDFNNEADTPDNFQSRRPNTSFCFLDIRSPGLGDTAMYLCATSGGTSGRNEQFFGPGTRLTVL.

This clone turned up a few times. The chain employs TRBV14 and TRBJ2-5; 10 bases agree with TRBD2. Germline V lookup: CDR1 SGHDN, CDR2 FVKESK. The CDR3 is 14 amino acids. The ends lost 6 bases at V and 4 bases at J; junction bases unmatched: 5. CDR3 nucleotide sequence: TGTGCCAGCAGAGCGGGAGGGATGGGAGAGACCCAGTACTTC. This gives the protein CASRAGGMGETQYF.

This clone came up a few times. The chain uses TRBV9 and TRBJ2-7; 7 bases line up with TRBD2. Trimming took 3 bases from V and 3 from J; bases not matched to a gene: 9. The CDR3 has 15 amino acids. Germline V gene lookup returns CDR1 SGDLS and CDR2 YYNGEE. The CDR3 protein is CASSASGKLGYEQYF. CDR3 nucleotides: TGTGCCAGCAGCGCAAGCGGGAAGTTGGGCTACGAGCAGTACTTC.

This chain connects TRBV29-1 to TRBJ1-4, with 8 bases lining up with TRBD1. This CDR3 is built from 15 residues. CDR1 is SQVTM and CDR2 is ANQGSEA in the germline V gene. J lost 0 bases, V lost 5 bases, and 5 bases had no gene match. The CDR3 DNA sequence: TGCAGCGTTCGGCAGGGGGCGTCAACTAATGAAAAACTGTTTTTT. Its translation: CSVRQGASTNEKLFF.

This clone turned up a few times. The V gene is TRBV10-3, the J gene TRBJ2-7; possible D gene TRBD1, 5 bases. V lost 6 bases and J lost 4, with 10 bases in between. This CDR3 contains 12 residues. The germline CDR1 and CDR2 sequences are ENHRY and SYGVKD. CDR3 DNA sequence: TGTGCCATCAGGGACACTTTATACGAGCAGTACTTC. Amino acids: CAIRDTLYEQYF.

The chain couples TRBV7-2 to TRBJ2-1, with a weak D call TRBD2 (6 bases). V shed 5 bases and J shed 10 bases, with 12 bases lying between them. Germline assignment: CDR1 SGHTA and CDR2 FQGNSA. This CDR3 is 12 amino acids long. This chain's CDR3 is CASSPGLREQFF. CDR3 DNA: TGTGCCAGCAGCCCGGGACTGAGAGAGCAGTTCTTC.